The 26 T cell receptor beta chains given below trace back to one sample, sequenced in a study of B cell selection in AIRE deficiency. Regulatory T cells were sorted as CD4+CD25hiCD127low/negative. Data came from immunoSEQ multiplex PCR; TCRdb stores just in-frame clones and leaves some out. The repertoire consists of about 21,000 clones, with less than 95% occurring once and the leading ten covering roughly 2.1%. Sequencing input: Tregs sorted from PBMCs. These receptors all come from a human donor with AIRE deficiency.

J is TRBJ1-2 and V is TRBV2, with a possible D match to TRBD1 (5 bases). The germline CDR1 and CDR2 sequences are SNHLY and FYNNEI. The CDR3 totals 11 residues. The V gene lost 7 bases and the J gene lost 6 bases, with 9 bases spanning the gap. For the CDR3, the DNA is TGTGCCAGCACCAGGGCAGATGGCTACACCTTC. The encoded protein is CASTRADGYTF.

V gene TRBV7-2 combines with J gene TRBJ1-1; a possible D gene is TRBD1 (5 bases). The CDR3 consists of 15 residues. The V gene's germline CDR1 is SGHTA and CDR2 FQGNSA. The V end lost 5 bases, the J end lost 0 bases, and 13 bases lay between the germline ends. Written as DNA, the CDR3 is TGTGCCAGCAGCCCCGGGACGGCTATGAACACTGAAGCTTTCTTT. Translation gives CASSPGTAMNTEAFF.

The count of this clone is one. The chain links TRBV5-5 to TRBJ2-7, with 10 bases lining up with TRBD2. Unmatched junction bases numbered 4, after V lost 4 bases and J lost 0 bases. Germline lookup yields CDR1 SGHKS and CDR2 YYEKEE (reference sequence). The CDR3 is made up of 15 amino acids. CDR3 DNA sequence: TGTGCCAGCAGCCGGGGACTAGCGAACTCCTACGAGCAGTACTTC. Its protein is CASSRGLANSYEQYF.

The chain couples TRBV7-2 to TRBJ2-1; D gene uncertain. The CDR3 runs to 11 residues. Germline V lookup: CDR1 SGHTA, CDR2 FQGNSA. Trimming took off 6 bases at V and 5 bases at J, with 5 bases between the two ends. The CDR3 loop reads CASRSNNEQFF. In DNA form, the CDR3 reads TGTGCCAGCAGATCAAACAATGAGCAGTTCTTC.

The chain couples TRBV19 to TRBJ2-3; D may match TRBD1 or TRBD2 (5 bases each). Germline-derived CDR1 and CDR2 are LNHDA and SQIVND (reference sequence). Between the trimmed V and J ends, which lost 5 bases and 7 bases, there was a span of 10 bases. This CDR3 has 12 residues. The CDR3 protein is CASSGTAHTQYF. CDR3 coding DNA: TGTGCCAGTAGTGGGACGGCCCATACGCAGTATTTT.

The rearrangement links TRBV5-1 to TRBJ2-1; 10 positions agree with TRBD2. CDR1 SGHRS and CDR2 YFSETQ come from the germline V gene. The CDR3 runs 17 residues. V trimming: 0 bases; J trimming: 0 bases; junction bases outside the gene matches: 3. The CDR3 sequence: CASSLVSSGSSYNEQFF. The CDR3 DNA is TGCGCCAGCAGCTTGGTCTCTAGCGGGAGCTCCTACAATGAGCAGTTCTTC.

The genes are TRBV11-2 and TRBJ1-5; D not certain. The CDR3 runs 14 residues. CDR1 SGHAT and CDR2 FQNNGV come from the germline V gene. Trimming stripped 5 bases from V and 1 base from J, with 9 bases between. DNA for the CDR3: TGTGCCAGCAGCCCTATGGGGAGCAATCAGCCCCAGCATTTT. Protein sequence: CASSPMGSNQPQHF.

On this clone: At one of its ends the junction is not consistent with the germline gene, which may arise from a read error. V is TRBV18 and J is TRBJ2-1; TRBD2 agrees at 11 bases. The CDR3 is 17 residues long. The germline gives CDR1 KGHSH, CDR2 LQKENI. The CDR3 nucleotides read TGTGCCAGCTCAGCACCTAGCGGGAGGCTCCTCTACAATGAGCAGTTCTTC. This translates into CASSAPSGRLLYNEQFF.

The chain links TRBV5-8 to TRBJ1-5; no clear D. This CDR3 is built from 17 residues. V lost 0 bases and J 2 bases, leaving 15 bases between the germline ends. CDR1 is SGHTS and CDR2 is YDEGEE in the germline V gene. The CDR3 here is CASSLGNGKGGNQPQHF. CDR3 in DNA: TGTGCCAGCAGCTTGGGTAATGGGAAGGGAGGCAATCAGCCCCAGCATTTT. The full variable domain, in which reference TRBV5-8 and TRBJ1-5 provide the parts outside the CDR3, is EAGVTQSPTHLIKTRGQQATLRCSPISGHTSVYWYQQALGLGLQFLLWYDEGEERNRGNFPPRFSGRQFPNYSSELNVNALELEDSALYLCASSLGNGKGGNQPQHFGDGTRLSIL.

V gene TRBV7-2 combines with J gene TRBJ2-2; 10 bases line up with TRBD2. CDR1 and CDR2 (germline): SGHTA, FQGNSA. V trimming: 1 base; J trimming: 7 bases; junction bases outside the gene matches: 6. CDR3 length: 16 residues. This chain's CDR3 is CASSLVSSGSGGELFF. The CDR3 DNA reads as TGTGCCAGCAGCTTAGTGTCTAGCGGGAGTGGCGGGGAGCTGTTTTTT.

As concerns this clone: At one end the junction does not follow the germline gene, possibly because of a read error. CDR3 in DNA: TGTGCCAGCAGTTTCAAAGCAGCTTCGGACTTC. Its translation: CASSFKAASDF. The rearrangement links TRBV28 to TRBJ2-7; no definite D call. There are 11 residues in the CDR3. Germline values: CDR1 MDHEN, CDR2 SYDVKM. Complete variable domain (other parts from reference TRBV28 and TRBJ2-7): DVKVTQSSRYLVKRTGEKVFLECVQDMDHENMFWYRQDPGLGLRLIYFSYDVKMKEKGDIPEGYSVSREKKERFSLILESASTNQTSMYLCASSFKAASDFGPGTRLTVT.

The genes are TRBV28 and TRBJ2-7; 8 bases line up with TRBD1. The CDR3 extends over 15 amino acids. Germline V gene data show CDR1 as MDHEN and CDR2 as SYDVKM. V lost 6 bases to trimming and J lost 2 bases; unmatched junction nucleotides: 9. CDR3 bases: TGTGCCAGCAGCCCCGCCGGGACAGGCCCCTACGAGCAGTACTTC. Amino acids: CASSPAGTGPYEQYF.

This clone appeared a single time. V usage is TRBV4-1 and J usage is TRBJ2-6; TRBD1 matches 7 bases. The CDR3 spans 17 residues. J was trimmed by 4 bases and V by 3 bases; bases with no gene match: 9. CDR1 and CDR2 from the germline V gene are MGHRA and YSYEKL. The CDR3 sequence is CASSQGDSKSGANVLTF. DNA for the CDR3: TGCGCCAGCAGCCAGGGGGACAGCAAATCCGGGGCCAACGTCCTGACTTTC.

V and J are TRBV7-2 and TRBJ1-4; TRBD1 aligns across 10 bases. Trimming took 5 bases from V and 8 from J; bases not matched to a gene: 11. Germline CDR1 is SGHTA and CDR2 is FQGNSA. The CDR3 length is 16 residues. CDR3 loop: CASSLSPGQGREKLFF. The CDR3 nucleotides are TGTGCCAGCAGCCTCTCCCCGGGACAGGGGCGGGAAAAACTGTTTTTT.

The CDR3 DNA is TGCGCCAGCAGCCAAGCGGGACAGATCACTGAAGCTTTCTTT. It translates to CASSQAGQITEAFF. The V and J genes are TRBV4-1 and TRBJ1-1; 7 bases agree with TRBD1. CDR1 is MGHRA, CDR2 YSYEKL, per germline. The J segment lost 4 bases and the V segment lost 1 base, leaving 3 bases of the junction unmatched. The CDR3 runs to 14 residues.

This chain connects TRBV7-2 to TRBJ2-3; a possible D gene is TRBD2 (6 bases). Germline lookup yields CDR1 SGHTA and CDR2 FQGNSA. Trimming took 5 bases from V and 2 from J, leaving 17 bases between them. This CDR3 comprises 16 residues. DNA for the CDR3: TGTGCCAGCAGCCAGGGACTCCAACCATACACAGATACGCAGTATTTT. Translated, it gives CASSQGLQPYTDTQYF. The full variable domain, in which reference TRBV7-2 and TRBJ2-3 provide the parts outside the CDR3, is GAGVSQSPSNKVTEKGKDVELRCDPISGHTALYWYRQSLGQGLEFLIYFQGNSAPDKSGLPSDRFSAERTGGSVSTLTIQRTQQEDSAVYLCASSQGLQPYTDTQYFGPGTRLTVL.

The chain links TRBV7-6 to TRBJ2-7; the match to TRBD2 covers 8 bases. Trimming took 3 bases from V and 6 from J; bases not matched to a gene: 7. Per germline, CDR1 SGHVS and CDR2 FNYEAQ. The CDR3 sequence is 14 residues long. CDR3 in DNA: TGTGCCAGCAGCTTTTTGGCGGGAGGTGCCGAGCAGTACTTC. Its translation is CASSFLAGGAEQYF.

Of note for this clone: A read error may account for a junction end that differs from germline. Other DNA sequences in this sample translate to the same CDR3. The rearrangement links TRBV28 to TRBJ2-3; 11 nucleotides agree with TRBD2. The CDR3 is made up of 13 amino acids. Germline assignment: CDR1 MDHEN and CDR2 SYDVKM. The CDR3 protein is CAGTSGGTDTQYF. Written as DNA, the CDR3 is TGTGCCGGGACTAGCGGCGGCACGGATACGCAGTATTTT.

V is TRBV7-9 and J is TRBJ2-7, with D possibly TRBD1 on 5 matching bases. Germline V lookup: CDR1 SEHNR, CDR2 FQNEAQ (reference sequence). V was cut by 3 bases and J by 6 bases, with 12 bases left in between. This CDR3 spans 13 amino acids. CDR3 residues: CASSLQGLGEQYF. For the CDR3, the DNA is TGTGCCAGCAGCTTGCAGGGTTTGGGCGAGCAGTACTTC.

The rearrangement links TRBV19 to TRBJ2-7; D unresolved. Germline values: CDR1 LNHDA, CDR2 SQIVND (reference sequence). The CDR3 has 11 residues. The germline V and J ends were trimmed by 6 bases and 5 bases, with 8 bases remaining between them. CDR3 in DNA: TGTGCCAGTAGGGGTTACAACGAGCAGTACTTC. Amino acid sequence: CASRGYNEQYF.

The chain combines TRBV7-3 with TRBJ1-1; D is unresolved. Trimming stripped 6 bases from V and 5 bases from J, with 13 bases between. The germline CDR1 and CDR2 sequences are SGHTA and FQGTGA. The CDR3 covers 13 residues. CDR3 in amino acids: CASRAAVGTEAFF. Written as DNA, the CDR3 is TGTGCCAGCAGAGCGGCGGTGGGGACTGAAGCTTTCTTT.

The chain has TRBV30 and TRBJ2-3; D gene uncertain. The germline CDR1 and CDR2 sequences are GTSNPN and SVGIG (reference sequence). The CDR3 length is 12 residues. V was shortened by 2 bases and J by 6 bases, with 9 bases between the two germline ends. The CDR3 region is CAWSNTRDTQYF. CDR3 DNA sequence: TGTGCCTGGAGTAACACTCGCGATACGCAGTATTTT.

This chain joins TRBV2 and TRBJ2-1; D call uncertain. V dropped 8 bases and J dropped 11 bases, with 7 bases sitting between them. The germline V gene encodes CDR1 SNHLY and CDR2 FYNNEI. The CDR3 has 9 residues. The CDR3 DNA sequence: TGTGCCAGCTCGGCGAAGCAGTTCTTC. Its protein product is CASSAKQFF.

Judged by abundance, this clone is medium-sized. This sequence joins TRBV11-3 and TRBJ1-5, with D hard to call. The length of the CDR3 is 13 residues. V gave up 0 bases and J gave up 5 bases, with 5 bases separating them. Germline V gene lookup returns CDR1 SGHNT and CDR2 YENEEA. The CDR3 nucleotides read TGTGCCAGCAGCTTAGAACGGGATCAGCCCCAGCATTTT. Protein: CASSLERDQPQHF. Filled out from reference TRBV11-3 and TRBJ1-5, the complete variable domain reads EAGVVQSPRYKIIEKKQPVAFWCNPISGHNTLYWYLQNLGQGPELLIRYENEEAVDDSQLPKDRFSAERLKGVDSTLKIQPAELGDSAVYLCASSLERDQPQHFGDGTRLSIL.

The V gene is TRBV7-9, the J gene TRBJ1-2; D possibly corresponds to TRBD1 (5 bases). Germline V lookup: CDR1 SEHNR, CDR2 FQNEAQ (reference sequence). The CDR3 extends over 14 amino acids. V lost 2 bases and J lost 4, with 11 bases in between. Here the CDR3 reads CASSLPGRIYGYTF. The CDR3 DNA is TGTGCCAGCAGCTTACCGGGACGCATCTATGGCTACACCTTC.

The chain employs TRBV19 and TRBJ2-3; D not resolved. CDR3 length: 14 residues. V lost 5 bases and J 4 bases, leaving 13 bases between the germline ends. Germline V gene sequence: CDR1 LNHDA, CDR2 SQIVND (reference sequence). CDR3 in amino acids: CASSLNGEPDTQYF. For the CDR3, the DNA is TGTGCCAGTAGTCTAAATGGGGAACCAGATACGCAGTATTTT.